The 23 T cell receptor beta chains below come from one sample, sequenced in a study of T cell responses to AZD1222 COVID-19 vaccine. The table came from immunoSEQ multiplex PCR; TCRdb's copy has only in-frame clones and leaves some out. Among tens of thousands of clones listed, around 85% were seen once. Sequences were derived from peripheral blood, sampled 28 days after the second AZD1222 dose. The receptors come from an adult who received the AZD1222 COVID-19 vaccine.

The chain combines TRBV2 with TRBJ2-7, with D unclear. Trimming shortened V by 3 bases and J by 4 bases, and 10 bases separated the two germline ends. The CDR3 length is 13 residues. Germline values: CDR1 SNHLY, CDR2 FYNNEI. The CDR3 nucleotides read TGTGCCAGCAGTGATCCGGTAGATTACGAGCAGTACTTC. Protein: CASSDPVDYEQYF.

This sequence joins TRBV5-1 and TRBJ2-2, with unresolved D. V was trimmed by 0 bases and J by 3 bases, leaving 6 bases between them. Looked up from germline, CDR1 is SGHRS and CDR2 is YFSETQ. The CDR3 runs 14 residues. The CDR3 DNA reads TGCGCCAGCAGCTTGGCCGTGGACACCGGGGAGCTGTTTTTT. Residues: CASSLAVDTGELFF.

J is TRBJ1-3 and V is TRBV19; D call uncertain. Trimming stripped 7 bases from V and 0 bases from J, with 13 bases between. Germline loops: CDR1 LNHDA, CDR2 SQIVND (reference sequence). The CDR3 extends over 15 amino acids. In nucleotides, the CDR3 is TGTGCCAGTAAAATCGGCGGGTCCTCTGGAAACACCATATATTTT. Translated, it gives CASKIGGSSGNTIYF.

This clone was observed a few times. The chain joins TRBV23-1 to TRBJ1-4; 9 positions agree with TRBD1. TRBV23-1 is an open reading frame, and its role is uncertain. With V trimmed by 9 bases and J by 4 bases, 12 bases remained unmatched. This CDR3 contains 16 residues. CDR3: CARKIVPGQGNEKLFF. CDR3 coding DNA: TGCGCCAGGAAGATCGTGCCGGGACAGGGTAATGAAAAACTGTTTTTT.

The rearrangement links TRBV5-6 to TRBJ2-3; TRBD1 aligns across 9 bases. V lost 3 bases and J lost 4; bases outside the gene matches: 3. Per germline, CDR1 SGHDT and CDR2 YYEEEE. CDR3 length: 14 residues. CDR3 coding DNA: TGTGCCAGCAGCTGGGGACAGGGATCAGATACGCAGTATTTT. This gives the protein CASSWGQGSDTQYF.

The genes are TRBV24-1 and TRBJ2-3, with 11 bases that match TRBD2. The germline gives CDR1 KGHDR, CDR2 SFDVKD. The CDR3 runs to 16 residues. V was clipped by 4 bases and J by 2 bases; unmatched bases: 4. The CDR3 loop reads CATSERLAGHTDTQYF. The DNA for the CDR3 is TGTGCCACCAGTGAACGACTAGCGGGACACACAGATACGCAGTATTTT.

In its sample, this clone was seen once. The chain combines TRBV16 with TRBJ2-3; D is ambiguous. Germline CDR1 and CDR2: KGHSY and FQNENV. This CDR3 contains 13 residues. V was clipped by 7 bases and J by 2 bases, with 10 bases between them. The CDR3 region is CASTGRLTDTQYF. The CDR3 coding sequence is TGTGCCAGCACCGGCAGACTCACAGATACGCAGTATTTT.

Here the CDR3 DNA reads TGTGCCAGCAGCCCTGGTTGGACTGAAGCTTTCTTT. This translates into CASSPGWTEAFF. The rearrangement joins TRBV3-1 (or the pseudogene TRBV3-2) to TRBJ1-1; the D is unclear. The CDR3 sequence is 12 residues long. Germline V gene lookup returns CDR1 LGHDT and CDR2 YNNKEL (reference sequence). V lost 4 bases and J 5 bases, leaving 8 bases between the germline ends.

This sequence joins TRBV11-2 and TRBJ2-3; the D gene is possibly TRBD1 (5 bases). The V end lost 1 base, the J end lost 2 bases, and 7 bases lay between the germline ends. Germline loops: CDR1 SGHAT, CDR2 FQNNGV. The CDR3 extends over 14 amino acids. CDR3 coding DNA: TGTGCCAGCAGCTTAGGACAGAACACAGATACGCAGTATTTT. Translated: CASSLGQNTDTQYF.

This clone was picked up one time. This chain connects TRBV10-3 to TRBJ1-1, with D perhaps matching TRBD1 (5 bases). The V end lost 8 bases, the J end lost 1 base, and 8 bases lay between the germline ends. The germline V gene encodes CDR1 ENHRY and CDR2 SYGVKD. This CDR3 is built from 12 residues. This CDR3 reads CAIWDGNTEAFF. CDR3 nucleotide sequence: TGTGCCATCTGGGACGGGAACACTGAAGCTTTCTTT.

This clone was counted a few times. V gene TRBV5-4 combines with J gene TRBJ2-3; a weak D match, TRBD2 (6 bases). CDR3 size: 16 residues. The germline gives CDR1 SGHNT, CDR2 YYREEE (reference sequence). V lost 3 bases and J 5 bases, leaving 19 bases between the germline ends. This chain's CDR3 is CASSSGPGLAIDTQYF. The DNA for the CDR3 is TGTGCCAGCAGCTCGGGGCCGGGTCTAGCGATAGATACGCAGTATTTT.

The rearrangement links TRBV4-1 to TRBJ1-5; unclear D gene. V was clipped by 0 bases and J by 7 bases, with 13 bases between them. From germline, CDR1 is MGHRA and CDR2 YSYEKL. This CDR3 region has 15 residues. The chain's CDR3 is CASSQEITGIQPQHF. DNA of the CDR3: TGCGCCAGCAGCCAAGAGATCACGGGTATCCAGCCCCAGCATTTT.

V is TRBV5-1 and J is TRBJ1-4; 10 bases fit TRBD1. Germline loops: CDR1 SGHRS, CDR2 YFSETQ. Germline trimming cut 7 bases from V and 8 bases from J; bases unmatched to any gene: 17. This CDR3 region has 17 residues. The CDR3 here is CASGTGTGARRREKLFF. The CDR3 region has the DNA TGCGCCAGCGGAACCGGGACAGGGGCCCGCAGGCGCGAAAAACTGTTTTTT.

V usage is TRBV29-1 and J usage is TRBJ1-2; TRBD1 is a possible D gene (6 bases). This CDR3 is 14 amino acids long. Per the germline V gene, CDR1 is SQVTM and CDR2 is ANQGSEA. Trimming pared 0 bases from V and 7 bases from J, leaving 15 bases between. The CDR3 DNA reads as TGCAGCGTTGAAGATTTCAGGGGCGCGGGTGGCTACACCTTC. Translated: CSVEDFRGAGGYTF.

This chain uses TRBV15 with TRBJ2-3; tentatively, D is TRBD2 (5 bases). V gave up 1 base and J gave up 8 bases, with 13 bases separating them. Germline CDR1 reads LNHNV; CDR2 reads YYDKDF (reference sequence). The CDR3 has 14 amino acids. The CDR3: CATSRVTVGSTQYF. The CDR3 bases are TGTGCCACCAGCAGAGTTACGGTTGGGAGTACGCAGTATTTT.

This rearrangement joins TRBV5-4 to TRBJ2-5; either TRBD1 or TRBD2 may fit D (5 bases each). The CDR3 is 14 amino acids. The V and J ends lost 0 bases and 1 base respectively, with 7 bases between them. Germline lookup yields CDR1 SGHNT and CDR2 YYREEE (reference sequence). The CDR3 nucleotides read TGTGCCAGCAGCTTGGGGGGGATCCAAGAGACCCAGTACTTC. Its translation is CASSLGGIQETQYF.

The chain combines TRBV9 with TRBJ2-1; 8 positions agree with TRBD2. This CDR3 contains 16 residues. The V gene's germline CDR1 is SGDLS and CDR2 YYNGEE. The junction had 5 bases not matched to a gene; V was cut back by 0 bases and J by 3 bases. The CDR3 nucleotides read TGTGCCAGCAGCGTAGTAGGGCGGGGGGACTACAATGAGCAGTTCTTC. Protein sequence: CASSVVGRGDYNEQFF.

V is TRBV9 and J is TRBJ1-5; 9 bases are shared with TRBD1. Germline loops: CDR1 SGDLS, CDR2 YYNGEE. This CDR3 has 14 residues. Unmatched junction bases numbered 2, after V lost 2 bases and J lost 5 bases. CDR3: CASSVGQGDQPQHF. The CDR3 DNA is TGTGCCAGCAGCGTGGGACAGGGAGATCAGCCCCAGCATTTT.

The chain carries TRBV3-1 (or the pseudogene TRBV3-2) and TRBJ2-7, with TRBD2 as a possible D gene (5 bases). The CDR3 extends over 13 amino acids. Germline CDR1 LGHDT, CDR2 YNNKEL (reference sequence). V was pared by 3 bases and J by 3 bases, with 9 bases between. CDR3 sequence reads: CASSQRAYYEQYF. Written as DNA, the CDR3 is TGTGCCAGCAGCCAGAGGGCTTACTACGAGCAGTACTTC.

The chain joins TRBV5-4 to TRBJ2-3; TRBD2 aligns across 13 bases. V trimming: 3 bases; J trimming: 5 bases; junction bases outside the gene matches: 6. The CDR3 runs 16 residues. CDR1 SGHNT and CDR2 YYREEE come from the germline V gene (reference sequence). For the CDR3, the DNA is TGTGCCAGCAGCTGGAGACTAGCGGGGGGAGGAGATACGCAGTATTTT. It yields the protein CASSWRLAGGGDTQYF. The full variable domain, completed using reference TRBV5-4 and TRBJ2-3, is ETGVTQSPTHLIKTRGQQVTLRCSSQSGHNTVSWYQQALGQGPQFIFQYYREEENGRGNFPPRFSGLQFPNYSSELNVNALELDDSALYLCASSWRLAGGGDTQYFGPGTRLTVL.

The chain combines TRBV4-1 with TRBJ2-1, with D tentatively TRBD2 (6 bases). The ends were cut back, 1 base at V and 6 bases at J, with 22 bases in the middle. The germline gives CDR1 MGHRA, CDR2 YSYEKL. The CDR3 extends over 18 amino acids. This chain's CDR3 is CASSQVVSREPTGNEQFF. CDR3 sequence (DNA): TGCGCCAGCAGCCAAGTCGTGAGCCGGGAGCCAACGGGCAATGAGCAGTTCTTC.

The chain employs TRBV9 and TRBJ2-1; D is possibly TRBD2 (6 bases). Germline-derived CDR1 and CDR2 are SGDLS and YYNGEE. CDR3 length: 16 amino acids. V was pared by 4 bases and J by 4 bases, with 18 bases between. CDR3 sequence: CASSPTIAALYNEQFF. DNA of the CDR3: TGTGCCAGCAGCCCTACAATAGCGGCGCTTTACAATGAGCAGTTCTTC.

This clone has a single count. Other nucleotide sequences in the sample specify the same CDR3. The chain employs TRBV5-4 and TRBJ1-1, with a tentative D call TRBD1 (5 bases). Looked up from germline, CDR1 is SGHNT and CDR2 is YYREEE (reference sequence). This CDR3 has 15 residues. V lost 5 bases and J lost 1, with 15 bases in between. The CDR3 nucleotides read TGTGCCAGCAGAGGGGCGGTCGGAAAGAACACTGAAGCTTTCTTT. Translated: CASRGAVGKNTEAFF.